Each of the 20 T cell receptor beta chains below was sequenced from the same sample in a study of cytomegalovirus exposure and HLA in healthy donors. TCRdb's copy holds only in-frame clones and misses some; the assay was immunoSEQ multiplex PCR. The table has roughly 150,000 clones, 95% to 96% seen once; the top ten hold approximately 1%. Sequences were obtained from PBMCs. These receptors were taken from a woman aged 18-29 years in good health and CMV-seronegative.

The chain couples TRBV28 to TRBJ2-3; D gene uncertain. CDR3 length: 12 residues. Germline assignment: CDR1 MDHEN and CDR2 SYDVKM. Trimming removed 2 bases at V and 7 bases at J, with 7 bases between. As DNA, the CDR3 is TGTGCCAGCAGTTTAGGTAGATATACGCAGTATTTT. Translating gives CASSLGRYTQYF.

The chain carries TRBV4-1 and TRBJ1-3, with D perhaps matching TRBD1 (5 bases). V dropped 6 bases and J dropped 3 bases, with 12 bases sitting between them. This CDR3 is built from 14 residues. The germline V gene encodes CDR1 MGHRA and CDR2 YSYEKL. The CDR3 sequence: CASRGGVVGNTIYF. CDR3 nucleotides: TGCGCCAGCAGGGGAGGGGTCGTTGGAAACACCATATATTTT.

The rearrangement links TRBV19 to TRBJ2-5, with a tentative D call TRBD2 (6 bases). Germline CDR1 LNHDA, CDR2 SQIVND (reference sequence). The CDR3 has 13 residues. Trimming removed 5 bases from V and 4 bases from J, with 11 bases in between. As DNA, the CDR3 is TGTGCCAGTAGTCTCGGGACTCCAGAGACCCAGTACTTC. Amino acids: CASSLGTPETQYF.

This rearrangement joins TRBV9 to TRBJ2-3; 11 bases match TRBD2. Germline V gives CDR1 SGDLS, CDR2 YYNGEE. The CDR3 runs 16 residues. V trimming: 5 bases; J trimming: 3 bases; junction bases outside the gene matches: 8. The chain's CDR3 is CASSNSGGVNTDTQYF. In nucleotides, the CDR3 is TGTGCCAGCAGTAATAGCGGGGGGGTTAATACAGATACGCAGTATTTT.

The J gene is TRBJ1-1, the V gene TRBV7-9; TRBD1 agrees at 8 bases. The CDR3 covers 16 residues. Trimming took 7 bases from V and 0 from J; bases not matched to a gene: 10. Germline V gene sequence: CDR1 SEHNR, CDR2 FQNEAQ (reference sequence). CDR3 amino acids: CASTPGTGSVNTEAFF. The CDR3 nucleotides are TGTGCCAGCACACCGGGGACAGGAAGCGTGAACACTGAAGCTTTCTTT.

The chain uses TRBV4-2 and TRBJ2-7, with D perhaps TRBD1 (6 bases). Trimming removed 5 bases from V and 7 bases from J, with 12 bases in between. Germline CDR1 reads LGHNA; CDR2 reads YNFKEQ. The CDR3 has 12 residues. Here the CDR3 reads CASSGLGAEQYF. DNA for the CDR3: TGTGCCAGCAGCGGGCTGGGGGCAGAGCAGTACTTC.

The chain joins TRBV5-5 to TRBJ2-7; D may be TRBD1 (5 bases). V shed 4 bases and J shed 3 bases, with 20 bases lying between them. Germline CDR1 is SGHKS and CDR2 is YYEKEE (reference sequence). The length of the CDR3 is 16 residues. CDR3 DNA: TGTGCCAGCAGCCTAAGGAGACCTGACAGCCTCTACGAGCAGTACTTC. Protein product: CASSLRRPDSLYEQYF.

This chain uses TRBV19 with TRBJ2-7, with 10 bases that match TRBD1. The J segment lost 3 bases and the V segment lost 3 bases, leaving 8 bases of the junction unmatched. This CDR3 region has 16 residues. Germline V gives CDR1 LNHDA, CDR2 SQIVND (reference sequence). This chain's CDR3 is CASSIETRDRGYEQYF. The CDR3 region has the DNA TGTGCCAGTAGTATCGAGACCCGGGACAGGGGCTACGAGCAGTACTTC.

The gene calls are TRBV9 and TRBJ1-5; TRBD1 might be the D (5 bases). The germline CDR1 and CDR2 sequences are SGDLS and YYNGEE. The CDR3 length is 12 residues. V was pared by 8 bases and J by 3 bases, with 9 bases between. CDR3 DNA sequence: TGTGCCAGTGGCGGGACCAATCAGCCCCAGCATTTT. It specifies CASGGTNQPQHF.

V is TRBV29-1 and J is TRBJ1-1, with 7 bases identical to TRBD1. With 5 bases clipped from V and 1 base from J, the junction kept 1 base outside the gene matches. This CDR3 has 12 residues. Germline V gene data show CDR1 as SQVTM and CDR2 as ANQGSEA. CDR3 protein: CSVRQGNTEAFF. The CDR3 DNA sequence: TGCAGCGTTAGACAGGGGAACACTGAAGCTTTCTTT.

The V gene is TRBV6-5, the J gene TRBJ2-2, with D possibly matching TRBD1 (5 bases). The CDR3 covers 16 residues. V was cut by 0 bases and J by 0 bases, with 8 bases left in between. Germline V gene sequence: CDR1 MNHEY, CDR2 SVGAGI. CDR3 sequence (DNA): TGTGCCAGCAGTTACTCGGGGCAGCCGAACACCGGGGAGCTGTTTTTT. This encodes CASSYSGQPNTGELFF.

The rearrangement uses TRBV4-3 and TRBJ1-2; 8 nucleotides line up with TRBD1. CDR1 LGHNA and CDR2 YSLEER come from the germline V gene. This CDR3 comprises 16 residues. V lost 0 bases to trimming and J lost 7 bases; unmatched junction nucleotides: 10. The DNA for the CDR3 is TGCGCCAGCAGCCAAGAGACAGGGGTTCTTAGCGGTGGCTACACCTTC. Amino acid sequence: CASSQETGVLSGGYTF.

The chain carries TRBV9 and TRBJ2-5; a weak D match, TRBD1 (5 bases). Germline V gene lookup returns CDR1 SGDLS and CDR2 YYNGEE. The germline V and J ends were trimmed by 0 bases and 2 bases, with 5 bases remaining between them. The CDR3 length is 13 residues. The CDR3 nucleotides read TGTGCCAGCAGCGTAGGACAGCAAGAGACCCAGTACTTC. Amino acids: CASSVGQQETQYF.

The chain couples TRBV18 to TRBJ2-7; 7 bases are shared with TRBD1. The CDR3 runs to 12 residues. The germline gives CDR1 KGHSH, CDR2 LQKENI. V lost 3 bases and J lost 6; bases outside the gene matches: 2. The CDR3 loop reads CASSPRQGEQYF. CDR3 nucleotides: TGTGCCAGCTCACCTAGACAGGGCGAGCAGTACTTC.

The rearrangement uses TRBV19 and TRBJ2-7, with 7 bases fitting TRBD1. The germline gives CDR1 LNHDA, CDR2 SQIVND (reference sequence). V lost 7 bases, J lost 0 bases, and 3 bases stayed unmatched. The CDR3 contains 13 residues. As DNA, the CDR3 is TGTGCCAGTAAGGGGGCCGGCTCCTACGAGCAGTACTTC. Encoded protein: CASKGAGSYEQYF.

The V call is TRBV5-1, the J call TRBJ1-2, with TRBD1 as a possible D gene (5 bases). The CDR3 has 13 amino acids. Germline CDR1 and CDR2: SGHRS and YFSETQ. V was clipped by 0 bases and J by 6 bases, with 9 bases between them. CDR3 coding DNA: TGCGCCAGCAGCTTGGAAGGGGTAAATGGCTACACCTTC. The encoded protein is CASSLEGVNGYTF.

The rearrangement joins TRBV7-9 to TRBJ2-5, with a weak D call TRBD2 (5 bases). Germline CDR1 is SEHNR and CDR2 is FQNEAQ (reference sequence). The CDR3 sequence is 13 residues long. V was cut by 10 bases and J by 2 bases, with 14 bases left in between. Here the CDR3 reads CATSPGLQETQYF. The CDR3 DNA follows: TGTGCCACTTCACCAGGACTGCAAGAGACCCAGTACTTC.

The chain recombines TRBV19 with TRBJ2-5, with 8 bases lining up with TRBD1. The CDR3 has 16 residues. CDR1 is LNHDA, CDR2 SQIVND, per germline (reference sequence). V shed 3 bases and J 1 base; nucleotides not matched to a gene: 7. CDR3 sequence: CASSIRQGLRQETQYF. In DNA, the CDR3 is TGTGCCAGTAGTATTAGACAGGGGCTCCGCCAAGAGACCCAGTACTTC.

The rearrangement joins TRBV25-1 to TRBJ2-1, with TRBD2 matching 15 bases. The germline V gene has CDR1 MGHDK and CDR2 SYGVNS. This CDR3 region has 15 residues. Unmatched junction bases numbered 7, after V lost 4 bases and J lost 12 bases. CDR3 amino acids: CASSVPGLAGGRQFF. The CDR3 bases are TGTGCCAGCAGTGTTCCGGGACTAGCGGGGGGCCGGCAGTTCTTC.

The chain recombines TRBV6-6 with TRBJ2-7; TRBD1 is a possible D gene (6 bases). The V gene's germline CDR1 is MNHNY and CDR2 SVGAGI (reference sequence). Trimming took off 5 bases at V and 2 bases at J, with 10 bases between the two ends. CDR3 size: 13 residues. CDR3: CASSETGPYEQYF. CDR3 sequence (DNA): TGTGCCAGCAGTGAGACAGGACCCTACGAGCAGTACTTC.